One and the same sample provided the 22 T cell receptor beta chains below, sequenced in a study of cytomegalovirus exposure and HLA in healthy donors (dated by TCRdb to the late 2010s). The library was prepared using the immunoSEQ multiplex PCR assay. The multiplex PCR relied on a mix of 60 forward primers for TCR Vbeta segments and 13 reverse primers for TCR Jbeta segments. TCRdb stores this immuneACCESS table with in-frame sequences only. Part of the clones is absent; in the studies checked, under half of the shortfall reflects unresolved V genes, and no reason is known for the rest. For this sample there are over 85,000 clones; 79% appear just once. The ten largest make up approximately 3.9% of the sample. The material sequenced was PBMCs. These receptor sequences come from a woman in her 40s in good health and CMV-seronegative.

This clone came up once. The V and J genes are TRBV29-1 and TRBJ1-4; perhaps TRBD1 as D (5 bases). The length of the CDR3 is 14 residues. V was clipped by 5 bases and J by 5 bases, with 15 bases between them. Germline loops: CDR1 SQVTM, CDR2 ANQGSEA. CDR3: CSVSGGGLNEKLFF. Here the CDR3 DNA reads TGCAGCGTTTCGGGGGGAGGGCTGAATGAAAAACTGTTTTTT. The full variable domain, rest sourced from reference TRBV29-1 and TRBJ1-4, is SAVISQKPSRDICQRGTSLTIQCQVDSQVTMMFWYRQQPGQSLTLIATANQGSEATYESGFVIDKFPISRPNLTFSTLTVSNMSPEDSSIYLCSVSGGGLNEKLFFGSGTQLSVL.

The rearrangement links TRBV7-2 to TRBJ1-2; no reliable D call. The CDR3 runs 13 residues. Trimming took off 5 bases at V and 3 bases at J, with 10 bases between the two ends. From germline, CDR1 is SGHTA and CDR2 FQGNSA. CDR3 residues: CASSEGGDYGYTF. CDR3 nucleotides: TGTGCCAGCAGCGAGGGAGGTGACTATGGCTACACCTTC.

The chain carries TRBV29-1 and TRBJ1-2; D remains ambiguous. The CDR3 has 13 amino acids. Germline V lookup: CDR1 SQVTM, CDR2 ANQGSEA. The V end lost 7 bases, the J end lost 8 bases, and 20 bases lay between the germline ends. The CDR3 loop reads CSGGDQALGGYTF. The DNA of the CDR3 is TGCAGCGGGGGAGATCAGGCCTTAGGAGGCTACACCTTC.

V gene TRBV5-1 combines with J gene TRBJ1-2; 8 bases align to TRBD1. CDR1 is SGHRS, CDR2 YFSETQ, per germline. After removal of 0 bases from V and 5 bases from J, the junction contained 3 bases not matched to a gene. The CDR3 covers 14 residues. CDR3 in amino acids: CASSLGTGRYGYTF. The CDR3 DNA follows: TGCGCCAGCAGCTTGGGGACAGGGAGGTATGGCTACACCTTC.

This chain's CDR3 is CASSLVIQGNTGELFF. In DNA, the CDR3 is TGTGCCAGCAGTTTGGTTATACAGGGGAACACCGGGGAGCTGTTTTTT. This rearrangement joins TRBV28 to TRBJ2-2, with D tentatively TRBD1 (6 bases). Germline V lookup: CDR1 MDHEN, CDR2 SYDVKM. The length of the CDR3 is 16 residues. V was shortened by 3 bases and J by 1 base, with 12 bases between the two germline ends.

The rearrangement uses TRBV7-6 and TRBJ2-7; 12 bases are shared with TRBD1. The CDR3 spans 15 residues. The V and J ends lost 5 bases and 7 bases, in that order; junction bases with no gene match: 9. Germline CDR1 is SGHVS and CDR2 is FNYEAQ. The CDR3 sequence: CASSLLGQGAGEQYF. CDR3 in DNA: TGTGCCAGCAGCCTCCTGGGACAGGGGGCCGGGGAGCAGTACTTC.

J is TRBJ2-7 and V is TRBV7-6, with 12 bases matching TRBD2. The germline CDR1 and CDR2 sequences are SGHVS and FNYEAQ. J lost 0 bases, V lost 5 bases, and 5 bases had no gene match. There are 16 residues in the CDR3. The CDR3 sequence is CASSATLAGGSYEQYF. The CDR3 coding sequence is TGTGCCAGCAGCGCAACACTAGCGGGGGGCTCCTACGAGCAGTACTTC. Variable domain in full (rest from reference TRBV7-6 and TRBJ2-7): GAGVSQSPRYKVTKRGQDVALRCDPISGHVSLYWYRQALGQGPEFLTYFNYEAQQDKSGLPNDRFSAERPEGSISTLTIQRTEQRDSAMYRCASSATLAGGSYEQYFGPGTRLTVT.

The V call is TRBV29-1, the J call TRBJ2-7; possibly TRBD1 for D (5 bases). CDR1 is SQVTM and CDR2 is ANQGSEA in the germline V gene. The V end was cut by 5 bases, the J end by 0 bases, with 11 bases between. The CDR3 consists of 13 residues. In nucleotides, the CDR3 is TGCAGCGTTCAGGACACAATCTCCTACGAGCAGTACTTC. Protein product: CSVQDTISYEQYF.

The gene calls are TRBV7-6 and TRBJ2-5, with D perhaps matching TRBD2 (5 bases). From germline, CDR1 is SGHVS and CDR2 FNYEAQ. The CDR3 has 14 amino acids. Trimming took 1 base from V and 5 from J, leaving 11 bases between them. For the CDR3, the DNA is TGTGCCAGCAGCTTAGAGGCGGGTGGGGAGACCCAGTACTTC. The encoded protein is CASSLEAGGETQYF.

This sequence joins TRBV7-2 and TRBJ2-5, with 11 bases identical to TRBD1. Germline trimming cut 5 bases from V and 5 bases from J; bases unmatched to any gene: 7. The CDR3 loop spans 15 amino acids. Germline V gives CDR1 SGHTA, CDR2 FQGNSA. In nucleotides, the CDR3 is TGTGCCAGCAGCCTGGACAGGGGGCTAAGGGAGACCCAGTACTTC. Translated, it gives CASSLDRGLRETQYF.

The chain joins TRBV7-9 to TRBJ2-5, with D tentatively TRBD1 (5 bases). V was trimmed by 3 bases and J by 5 bases, leaving 10 bases between them. CDR1 SEHNR and CDR2 FQNEAQ come from the germline V gene (reference sequence). CDR3 length: 13 amino acids. This chain's CDR3 is CASSFSRVETQYF. The CDR3 DNA reads TGTGCCAGCAGCTTTAGCAGGGTGGAGACCCAGTACTTC.

The sample holds one count of this clone. This chain joins TRBV28 and TRBJ2-3; TRBD2 matches 10 bases. The CDR3 has 16 amino acids. Germline CDR1 and CDR2: MDHEN and SYDVKM. V lost 4 bases and J lost 4; bases outside the gene matches: 8. The CDR3 DNA sequence: TGTGCCAGCAGTTCCAGGGGGACTAGCGAACCAGATACGCAGTATTTT. Translation: CASSSRGTSEPDTQYF.

This rearrangement joins TRBV4-1 to TRBJ2-4, with D possibly matching TRBD1 (6 bases). This CDR3 spans 16 amino acids. Germline CDR1 MGHRA, CDR2 YSYEKL. Trimming took off 1 base at V and 2 bases at J, with 12 bases between the two ends. CDR3 in DNA: TGCGCCAGCAGCCAAGGGCACCGGGACACCAAAAACATTCAGTACTTC. This translates into CASSQGHRDTKNIQYF.

This chain links TRBV7-9 with TRBJ2-7; 7 nucleotides agree with TRBD1. Per germline, CDR1 SEHNR and CDR2 FQNEAQ (reference sequence). The CDR3 has 17 amino acids. The V and J ends lost 1 base and 3 bases, in that order; junction bases with no gene match: 12. For the CDR3, the DNA is TGTGCCAGCAGCTTAGAATCTGTGTGGGACAGAGTCTACGAGCAGTACTTC. It translates to CASSLESVWDRVYEQYF.

A single count supports this clone. V gene TRBV11-2 combines with J gene TRBJ2-2; 9 positions agree with TRBD1. The CDR3 runs to 16 residues. V dropped 4 bases and J dropped 3; count of bases not matched to a gene: 6. The germline V gene has CDR1 SGHAT and CDR2 FQNNGV. The CDR3, as DNA: TGTGCCAGCAGCTCTTCGGACAGGGGCCACACCGGGGAGCTGTTTTTT. Its translation is CASSSSDRGHTGELFF.

The genes are TRBV7-2 and TRBJ1-1; a possible D gene is TRBD1 (6 bases). Germline V CDR1 and CDR2: SGHTA, FQGNSA. Trimming removed 1 base at V and 4 bases at J, with 13 bases between. This CDR3 has 15 residues. The CDR3 spells CASSLETGWITEAFF. The CDR3 coding sequence is TGTGCCAGCAGCTTAGAAACAGGGTGGATCACTGAAGCTTTCTTT.

This chain connects TRBV6-5 to TRBJ1-1; D call uncertain. Germline values: CDR1 MNHEY, CDR2 SVGAGI. Trimming shortened V by 3 bases and J by 4 bases, and 12 bases separated the two germline ends. The CDR3 runs to 14 residues. Written as DNA, the CDR3 is TGTGCCAGCAGTTATGGGCACCCAGTCACTGAAGCTTTCTTT. This codes for CASSYGHPVTEAFF.

The chain couples TRBV28 to TRBJ2-5; a possible D gene is TRBD2 (6 bases). The CDR3 covers 14 residues. Per the germline V gene, CDR1 is MDHEN and CDR2 is SYDVKM. The V gene lost 3 bases and the J gene lost 4 bases, with 12 bases spanning the gap. Written as DNA, the CDR3 is TGTGCCAGCAGTTTCCCTCTAGCGAGAGAGACCCAGTACTTC. The encoded protein is CASSFPLARETQYF.

The rearrangement uses TRBV27 and TRBJ2-7, with 9 bases fitting TRBD2. This CDR3 has 14 amino acids. From germline, CDR1 is MNHEY and CDR2 SMNVEV (reference sequence). V lost 8 bases and J lost 4; bases outside the gene matches: 9. The CDR3 sequence is CASSGGLAGYEQYF. The CDR3 nucleotides are TGTGCCAGCTCGGGTGGCCTAGCGGGATACGAGCAGTACTTC.

DNA of the CDR3: TGTGCCAGCAGCCAATGGACAGGGGGAAATTCACCCCTCCACTTT. Translation gives CASSQWTGGNSPLHF. This chain links TRBV14 with TRBJ1-6; 10 nucleotides match TRBD1. The germline gives CDR1 SGHDN, CDR2 FVKESK. The CDR3 runs 15 residues. The V and J ends lost 2 bases and 7 bases, in that order; junction bases with no gene match: 2.

The chain links TRBV6-1 to TRBJ1-4; 7 bases fit TRBD1. Looked up from germline, CDR1 is MNHNS and CDR2 is SASEGT. The CDR3 extends over 15 amino acids. The ends lost 6 bases at V and 6 bases at J; junction bases unmatched: 10. The CDR3: CASRPLKGAYEKLFF. Written as DNA, the CDR3 is TGTGCCAGCAGACCCCTAAAGGGGGCGTATGAAAAACTGTTTTTT.

The chain employs TRBV19 and TRBJ1-1; perhaps TRBD1 as D (6 bases). The CDR3 is 13 residues long. Deletions cut 6 bases from V and 0 bases from J, with 8 bases between. Germline V lookup: CDR1 LNHDA, CDR2 SQIVND (reference sequence). The CDR3 here is CASRGHMNTEAFF. In DNA, the CDR3 is TGTGCCAGTAGGGGACACATGAACACTGAAGCTTTCTTT.